The 17 T cell receptor beta chains listed next were all sequenced from one sample in a study of shared clonotypes between healthy human individuals. TCRdb's copy holds only in-frame clones and misses some; the assay was immunoSEQ multiplex PCR. The repertoire includes around 530,000 clones, roughly 79% of them detected once, and 12% sits in the top ten. Sequenced: PBMCs. These receptor sequences come from a woman aged 40-49 years in good health. Some clones in this sample may be carry-over from other donors' samples.

Comment on this clone: A far larger clone is one base from this, pointing to a likely read error. The genes are TRBV7-2 and TRBJ1-2; 8 bases agree with TRBD1. Germline assignment: CDR1 SGHTA and CDR2 FQGNSA. V was pared by 3 bases and J by 12 bases, with 15 bases of the junction left unmatched. The CDR3 is made up of 15 amino acids. The CDR3 reads CASSLGPDRGGGHTF. As DNA, the CDR3 is TGTGCCAGCAGCTTGGGACCAGACAGGGGAGGAGGCCACACCTTC.

The chain joins TRBV5-1 to TRBJ2-7; D perhaps matches TRBD1 (6 bases). The CDR3 contains 15 residues. Germline lookup yields CDR1 SGHRS and CDR2 YFSETQ. V lost 4 bases, J lost 4 bases, and 18 bases lay in between. CDR3 sequence reads: CASSPGDTQSYEQYF. CDR3 in DNA: TGCGCCAGCAGCCCCGGGGACACCCAGTCTTACGAGCAGTACTTC.

The chain combines TRBV5-8 with TRBJ1-3, with D tentatively TRBD1 (5 bases). This CDR3 has 16 residues. Germline V CDR1 and CDR2: SGHTS, YDEGEE. The V end lost 2 bases, the J end lost 3 bases, and 15 bases lay between the germline ends. The CDR3, as DNA: TGTGCCAGCAGCTTCGCGGTGGGGCTGGTTGGAAACACCATATATTTT. Protein sequence: CASSFAVGLVGNTIYF.

Remarks on this clone: A clone one base away is much larger, so this may be a read error. In the same sample, other DNA sequences code for this CDR3. The chain carries TRBV30 and TRBJ2-2, with D perhaps matching TRBD2 (5 bases). Germline V CDR1 and CDR2: GTSNPN, SVGIG (reference sequence). The CDR3 has 14 residues. CDR3 coding DNA: TGTGCCTGGAGTTCAGGACTGGAGGCCGGGGAGTTGTTTTTT. This sequence encodes CAWSSGLEAGELFF.

J is TRBJ1-4 and V is TRBV2; tentatively, D is TRBD1 (5 bases). There are 14 residues in the CDR3. CDR1 and CDR2 (germline): SNHLY, FYNNEI. V gave up 6 bases and J gave up 1 base, with 9 bases separating them. The CDR3 reads CASRATETNEKLFF. CDR3 in DNA: TGTGCCAGCAGGGCGACAGAAACTAATGAAAAACTGTTTTTT.

Only a few counts were recorded for this clone. The chain couples TRBV21-1 to TRBJ2-7; the table's D gene call, TRBD1, was not cross checked with the DNA. TRBV21-1 counts as a pseudogene. The CDR3 totals 14 residues. CDR3: CASTDPRTGGEQYF. CDR3 nucleotides: TGTGCCAGCACCGACCCAAGGACAGGGGGCGAGCAGTACTTC.

The chain uses TRBV30 and TRBJ1-2; tentative D call: TRBD1 (6 bases). The CDR3 extends over 12 amino acids. Germline V gene data show CDR1 as GTSNPN and CDR2 as SVGIG (reference sequence). V lost 5 bases to trimming and J lost 6 bases, with 13 bases between them. CDR3: CAWDRDTNGYTF. In DNA form, the CDR3 reads TGTGCCTGGGACCGGGACACAAATGGCTACACCTTC.

In this sample, this clone turned up many times. CDR3 sequence reads: CASSQDRTGPDTQYF. CDR3 coding DNA: TGCGCCAGCAGCCAAGATAGGACAGGGCCAGATACGCAGTATTTT. The chain is built from TRBV4-3 and TRBJ2-3, with TRBD1 matching over 8 bases. Germline lookup yields CDR1 LGHNA and CDR2 YSLEER. With 0 bases clipped from V and 4 bases from J, the junction kept 3 bases outside the gene matches. CDR3 length: 15 residues.

The rearrangement joins TRBV29-1 to TRBJ2-7; 9 bases line up with TRBD1. CDR1 and CDR2 (germline): SQVTM, ANQGSEA. The CDR3 totals 13 residues. After removal of 5 bases from V and 4 bases from J, the junction contained 6 bases not matched to a gene. The CDR3, as DNA: TGCAGCGTTAACACAGGGGGCATTTACGAGCAGTACTTC. Its protein is CSVNTGGIYEQYF.

This chain uses TRBV11-2 with TRBJ2-3, with 9 bases aligning to TRBD2. In germline, CDR1 is SGHAT, CDR2 FQNNGV. The CDR3 is 15 residues long. The trim removed 6 bases at V and 4 bases at J, leaving 8 bases unmatched. This CDR3 reads CASSRSGRSSDTQYF. The CDR3 DNA reads TGTGCCAGCAGTAGGAGCGGGAGGTCCTCAGATACGCAGTATTTT.

The genes are TRBV7-8 and TRBJ2-5; 7 bases match TRBD2. The assigned J gene may be wrong: the sequence end matches TRBJ2-7 better. The CDR3 is 13 amino acids. The germline gives CDR1 SGHVS, CDR2 FQNEAQ. The CDR3 coding sequence is TGTGCCAGCAGCTCGACTAGCAGCTACGAGCAGTACTTC. It is translated as CASSSTSSYEQYF.

Comments on this clone: Different DNA sequences within this sample yield the same CDR3. This sequence joins TRBV5-1 and TRBJ1-1, with 9 bases fitting TRBD1. The ends lost 1 base at V and 5 bases at J; junction bases unmatched: 3. The CDR3 totals 14 residues. Germline values: CDR1 SGHRS, CDR2 YFSETQ. Here the CDR3 DNA reads TGCGCCAGCAGCTTGACAGGGGGCGATACTGAAGCTTTCTTT. Translation gives CASSLTGGDTEAFF.

A few counts support this clone. The gene calls are TRBV7-2 and TRBJ2-7; 10 nucleotides agree with TRBD2. CDR3 size: 16 residues. J gave up 5 bases and V 5 bases, and 12 bases lay outside the gene matches. Germline assignment: CDR1 SGHTA and CDR2 FQGNSA. CDR3 DNA sequence: TGTGCCAGCAGCCTCAGGTCAGCGGGAGGGGGGGACGAGCAGTACTTC. Protein: CASSLRSAGGGDEQYF.

This clone was seen only once. This rearrangement joins TRBV7-8 to TRBJ1-5, with D uncertain. Germline V gene data show CDR1 as SGHVS and CDR2 as FQNEAQ. The CDR3 runs to 13 residues. The V end lost 1 base, the J end lost 7 bases, and 8 bases lay between the germline ends. The DNA for the CDR3 is TGTGCCAGCAGCTTAGATGGGTTCCAGCCCCAGCATTTT. Its protein product is CASSLDGFQPQHF.

This chain links TRBV9 with TRBJ2-7; 7 bases match TRBD1. The ends lost 0 bases at V and 11 bases at J; junction bases unmatched: 8. Germline CDR1 is SGDLS and CDR2 is YYNGEE. This CDR3 is built from 13 residues. CDR3: CASSVAPRQGEYF. CDR3 bases: TGTGCCAGCAGCGTAGCCCCCAGACAGGGAGAGTACTTC.

This chain links TRBV10-3 with TRBJ2-2, with D possibly matching TRBD2 (6 bases). CDR3 size: 13 residues. V was pared by 2 bases and J by 5 bases, with 6 bases between. CDR1 and CDR2 (germline): ENHRY, SYGVKD. The DNA of the CDR3 is TGTGCCATCAGTGAGCGGGAGACCGGGGAGCTGTTTTTT. Encoded protein: CAISERETGELFF.

This chain joins TRBV9 and TRBJ2-5, with D tentatively TRBD2 (5 bases). V was pared by 4 bases and J by 4 bases, with 14 bases between. Germline assignment: CDR1 SGDLS and CDR2 YYNGEE. This CDR3 is built from 14 residues. The DNA of the CDR3 is TGTGCCAGCAGCTGGGAGAACCGGGGAGAGACCCAGTACTTC. It encodes CASSWENRGETQYF. The full variable domain, completed using reference TRBV9 and TRBJ2-5, is DSGVTQTPKHLITATGQRVTLRCSPRSGDLSVYWYQQSLDQGLQFLIQYYNGEERAKGNILERFSAQQFPDLHSELNLSSLELGDSALYFCASSWENRGETQYFGPGTRLLVL.